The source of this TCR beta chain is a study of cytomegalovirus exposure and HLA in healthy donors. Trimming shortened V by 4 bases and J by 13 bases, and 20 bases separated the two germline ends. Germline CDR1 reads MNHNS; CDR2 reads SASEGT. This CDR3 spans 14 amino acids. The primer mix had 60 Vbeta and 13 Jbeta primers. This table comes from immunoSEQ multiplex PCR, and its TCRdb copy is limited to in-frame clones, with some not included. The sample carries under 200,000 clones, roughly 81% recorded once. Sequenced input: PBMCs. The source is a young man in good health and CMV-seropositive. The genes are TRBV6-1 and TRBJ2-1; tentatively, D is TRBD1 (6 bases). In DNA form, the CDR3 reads TGTGCCAGCAGTGGAAGTATGGGGACAATGAACCAGTTCTTC. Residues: CASSGSMGTMNQFF.